The sequence of this T cell receptor (beta chain) was determined in a study of response to subunit inactivated influenza vaccine. Broader study findings: A suggestion made by the authors is that each seasonal influenza vaccination recruits few new T cells.

The CDR3 sequence is 12 residues long. In germline, CDR1 is SGHTA, CDR2 FQGNSA. Trimming cost V 5 bases and J 8 bases, with 12 bases left between them. MiXCR, run by TCRdb on the RT-PCR reads, gives a single entry per CDR3 protein. The sample has about 700,000 distinct CDR3 sequences, approximately 14% seen once; the top ten hold approximately 7%. On this clonotype: Its specificity is not known.

The sample here was PBMCs from blood, taken 14 days before vaccination. This chain uses TRBV7-2 with TRBJ1-2; D remains ambiguous. The origin of this receptor is a man aged 45-60 years who received an inactivated influenza vaccine. The CDR3 here is CASSIIPLGYTF. CDR3 DNA: TGTGCCAGCAGCATAATCCCCTTGGGCTACACCTTC.